The entry below gives a single TCR beta chain sequence along with its context. As yet, its antigen is unknown. This entry is derived from a study of early stage breast cancer tumors. Overall study context: About 70% of the 16 invasive tumors were ER+, PR+ and HER2-. Each sample averaged approximately 10-fold read coverage.

Findings and caveats of the study: Commonly generated sequences made up most enriched TCRB sequences shared between patients. Tumor and normal breast were distinguished via blood comparison in about 90% of the 16 patients.

Data came from immunoSEQ multiplex PCR; TCRdb stores just in-frame clones and leaves some out. The sample includes roughly 56,000 clones, 60% to 85% of them seen just once. V lost 0 bases to trimming and J lost 0 bases; unmatched junction nucleotides: 2. Per the germline V gene, CDR1 is SGHRS and CDR2 is YFSETQ. The CDR3 length is 17 residues. Sample: blood. V usage is TRBV5-1 and J usage is TRBJ2-3; 12 bases align to TRBD2. The receptor comes from a person aged 30-39 years with breast cancer. This chain's CDR3 is CASSLGTSGKSTDTQYF. The CDR3 bases are TGCGCCAGCAGCTTGGGGACTAGCGGGAAAAGCACAGATACGCAGTATTTT.